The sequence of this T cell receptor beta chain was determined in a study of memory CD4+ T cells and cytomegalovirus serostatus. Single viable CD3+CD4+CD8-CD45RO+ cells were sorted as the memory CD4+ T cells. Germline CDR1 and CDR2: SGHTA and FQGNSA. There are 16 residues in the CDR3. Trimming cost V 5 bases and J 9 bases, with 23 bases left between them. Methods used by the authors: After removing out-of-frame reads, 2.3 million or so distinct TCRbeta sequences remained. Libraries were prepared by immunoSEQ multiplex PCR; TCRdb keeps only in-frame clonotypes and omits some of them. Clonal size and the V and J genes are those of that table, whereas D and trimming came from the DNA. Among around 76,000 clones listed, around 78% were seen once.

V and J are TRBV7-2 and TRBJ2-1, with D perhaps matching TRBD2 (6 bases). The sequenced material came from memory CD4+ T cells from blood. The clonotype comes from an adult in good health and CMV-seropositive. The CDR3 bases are TGTGCCAGCAGCCGGGGAGGATCTCTCCGAGGGCTTGAGCAGTTCTTC. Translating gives CASSRGGSLRGLEQFF.